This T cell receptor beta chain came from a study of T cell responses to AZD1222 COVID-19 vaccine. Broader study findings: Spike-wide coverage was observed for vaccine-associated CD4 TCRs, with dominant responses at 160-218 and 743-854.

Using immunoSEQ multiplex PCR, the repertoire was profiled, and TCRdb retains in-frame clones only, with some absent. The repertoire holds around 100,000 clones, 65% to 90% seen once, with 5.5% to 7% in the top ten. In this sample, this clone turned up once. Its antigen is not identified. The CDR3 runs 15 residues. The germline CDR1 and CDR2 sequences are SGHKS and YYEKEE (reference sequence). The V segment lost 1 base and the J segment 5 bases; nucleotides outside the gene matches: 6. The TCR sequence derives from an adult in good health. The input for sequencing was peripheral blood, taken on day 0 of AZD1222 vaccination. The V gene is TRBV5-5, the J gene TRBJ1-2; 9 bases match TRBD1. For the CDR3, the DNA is TGTGCCAGCAGCTTGACAGGGGGCGCGGGGTATGGCTACACCTTC. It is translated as CASSLTGGAGYGYTF.